These 32 T cell receptor beta chains share one sample of origin, sequenced in a study of cytomegalovirus exposure and HLA in healthy donors. The primer mix had 60 Vbeta and 13 Jbeta primers. TCRdb's copy holds only in-frame clones and misses some; the assay was immunoSEQ multiplex PCR. Among 200,000 to 250,000 clones listed, about 85% were seen once. The sequenced material came from PBMCs. The receptors were sampled from a human donor in good health.

The J gene is TRBJ2-7, the V gene TRBV6-5, with 7 nucleotides matching TRBD1. J was trimmed by 1 base and V by 4 bases; bases with no gene match: 1. CDR3 length: 13 residues. Germline values: CDR1 MNHEY, CDR2 SVGAGI. The CDR3 sequence is CASSLGQSYEQYF. CDR3 nucleotide sequence: TGTGCCAGCAGTTTGGGACAGTCCTACGAGCAGTACTTC.

This clone was counted once. This chain connects TRBV18 to TRBJ1-3, with a weak D call TRBD1 (6 bases). Germline CDR1 reads KGHSH; CDR2 reads LQKENI. The CDR3 is made up of 14 amino acids. V lost 7 bases, J lost 4 bases, and 14 bases lay in between. Here the CDR3 DNA reads TGTGCCAGCTTAGGACAGCCCAGCGGAAACACCATATATTTT. Amino acid sequence: CASLGQPSGNTIYF.

The chain couples TRBV16 to TRBJ2-1, with a weak D call TRBD1 (5 bases). From germline, CDR1 is KGHSY and CDR2 FQNENV. This CDR3 comprises 16 residues. V was cut by 0 bases and J by 5 bases, with 14 bases left in between. The CDR3 nucleotides read TGTGCCAGCAGCCAATCACCTAGGGGTCGACACAATGAGCAGTTCTTC. It specifies CASSQSPRGRHNEQFF. Drawing the rest from reference TRBV16 and TRBJ2-1, the complete variable domain is GEEVAQTPKHLVRGEGQKAKLYCAPIKGHSYVFWYQQVLKNEFKFLISFQNENVFDETGMPKERFSAKCLPNSPCSLEIQATKLEDSAVYFCASSQSPRGRHNEQFFGPGTRLTVL.

The V gene is TRBV2, the J gene TRBJ2-7, with 11 bases aligning to TRBD1. V lost 5 bases, J lost 2 bases, and 5 bases stayed unmatched. This CDR3 contains 15 residues. Germline lookup yields CDR1 SNHLY and CDR2 FYNNEI. The CDR3 protein is CASSLDRGPTYEQYF. In DNA form, the CDR3 reads TGTGCCAGCAGTTTGGACAGGGGGCCAACCTACGAGCAGTACTTC.

The CDR3 region is CAHGGLESGEQFF. The CDR3 DNA reads as TGTGCCCACGGAGGATTAGAGTCGGGTGAGCAGTTCTTC. This chain uses TRBV2 with TRBJ2-1; a possible D gene is TRBD2 (5 bases). Trimming shortened V by 11 bases and J by 9 bases, and 20 bases separated the two germline ends. CDR1 is SNHLY, CDR2 FYNNEI, per germline. The CDR3 is 13 amino acids. The whole variable domain, filled in from reference TRBV2 and TRBJ2-1, reads EPEVTQTPSHQVTQMGQEVILRCVPISNHLYFYWYRQILGQKVEFLVSFYNNEISEKSEIFDDQFSVERPDGSNFTLKIRSTKLEDSAMYFCAHGGLESGEQFFGPGTRLTVL.

The V call is TRBV27, the J call TRBJ2-3; a possible D gene is TRBD2 (6 bases). Germline V gene sequence: CDR1 MNHEY, CDR2 SMNVEV (reference sequence). Trimming removed 3 bases at V and 6 bases at J, with 13 bases between. The CDR3 totals 14 residues. The CDR3 DNA sequence: TGTGCCAGCAGTTTGGGGGGTCTTATGGATACGCAGTATTTT. Translated, it gives CASSLGGLMDTQYF.

V usage is TRBV2 and J usage is TRBJ2-1; TRBD2 aligns across 11 bases. V shed 7 bases and J 4 bases; nucleotides not matched to a gene: 6. The CDR3 has 15 amino acids. The germline CDR1 and CDR2 sequences are SNHLY and FYNNEI. The CDR3 loop is CASMRRLAGYNEQFF. The CDR3, as DNA: TGTGCCAGCATGCGCCGACTAGCGGGGTACAATGAGCAGTTCTTC.

This chain connects TRBV10-3 to TRBJ2-3; weak D call: TRBD2 (6 bases). The V gene's germline CDR1 is ENHRY and CDR2 SYGVKD. Deletions cut 9 bases from V and 0 bases from J, with 10 bases between. CDR3 length: 13 amino acids. This chain's CDR3 is CAMRGPSTDTQYF. DNA for the CDR3: TGTGCCATGCGGGGCCCTAGCACAGATACGCAGTATTTT.

The rearrangement uses TRBV19 and TRBJ2-7; D might be TRBD1 (5 bases). Germline V gene data show CDR1 as LNHDA and CDR2 as SQIVND (reference sequence). The V end lost 0 bases, the J end lost 3 bases, and 12 bases lay between the germline ends. The CDR3 has 15 amino acids. The CDR3 DNA sequence: TGTGCCAGTAGTATAGATTATCAGGGAATCTACGAGCAGTACTTC. Its protein is CASSIDYQGIYEQYF.

CDR3 in DNA: TGTGCCAGCAGTTACGATCAGCGAGACTCCTACGAGCAGTACTTC. Translating gives CASSYDQRDSYEQYF. The V gene is TRBV6-6, the J gene TRBJ2-7; no clear D. Looked up from germline, CDR1 is MNHNY and CDR2 is SVGAGI (reference sequence). The V and J ends lost 2 bases and 0 bases respectively, with 11 bases between them. This CDR3 has 15 amino acids.

The genes are TRBV2 and TRBJ2-7; D is unclear. The V gene's germline CDR1 is SNHLY and CDR2 FYNNEI. V dropped 5 bases and J dropped 4 bases, with 3 bases sitting between them. This CDR3 is 10 amino acids long. The CDR3 sequence is CASSIYEQYF. DNA of the CDR3: TGTGCCAGCAGTATATACGAGCAGTACTTC. The full variable domain, rest sourced from reference TRBV2 and TRBJ2-7, is EPEVTQTPSHQVTQMGQEVILRCVPISNHLYFYWYRQILGQKVEFLVSFYNNEISEKSEIFDDQFSVERPDGSNFTLKIRSTKLEDSAMYFCASSIYEQYFGPGTRLTVT.

The V and J genes are TRBV19 and TRBJ2-5; 12 bases are shared with TRBD2. Looked up from germline, CDR1 is LNHDA and CDR2 is SQIVND (reference sequence). V lost 5 bases, J lost 5 bases, and 9 bases stayed unmatched. The CDR3 extends over 16 amino acids. CDR3 sequence (DNA): TGTGCCAGTAGTGTGCTAGCGGGAGGGCCTAGGGAGACCCAGTACTTC. Protein product: CASSVLAGGPRETQYF.

This chain joins TRBV6-1 and TRBJ1-2; 9 bases map to TRBD1. Germline CDR1 reads MNHNS; CDR2 reads SASEGT. The V and J ends lost 6 bases and 2 bases, in that order; junction bases with no gene match: 7. The CDR3 runs to 15 residues. CDR3 bases: TGTGCCAGCAGCAACCCGACAGGGGGGAACTATGGCTACACCTTC. This encodes CASSNPTGGNYGYTF.

The J gene is TRBJ2-1, the V gene TRBV2; D unclear. Trimming stripped 3 bases from V and 0 bases from J, with 9 bases between. The CDR3 totals 15 residues. Per germline, CDR1 SNHLY and CDR2 FYNNEI. The CDR3 region has the DNA TGTGCCAGCAGTGACGGAGTAAGCTCCTACAATGAGCAGTTCTTC. It encodes CASSDGVSSYNEQFF. Using reference TRBV2 and TRBJ2-1 for the parts outside the CDR3, the full variable domain is EPEVTQTPSHQVTQMGQEVILRCVPISNHLYFYWYRQILGQKVEFLVSFYNNEISEKSEIFDDQFSVERPDGSNFTLKIRSTKLEDSAMYFCASSDGVSSYNEQFFGPGTRLTVL.

This clone occurred once. In DNA form, the CDR3 reads TGCAGCGCCCGACCGACTAGCGGGAGTTCCGATACGCAGTATTTT. It specifies CSARPTSGSSDTQYF. V gene TRBV29-1 combines with J gene TRBJ2-3; TRBD2 matches 12 bases. CDR1 is SQVTM and CDR2 is ANQGSEA in the germline V gene. This CDR3 region has 15 residues. The junction had 11 bases not matched to a gene; V was cut back by 7 bases and J by 6 bases.

V is TRBV10-2 and J is TRBJ2-3; 9 bases fit TRBD1. V shed 6 bases and J 2 bases; nucleotides not matched to a gene: 9. In germline, CDR1 is WSHSY, CDR2 SAAADI. CDR3 length: 16 residues. The CDR3 here is CASREQGALSTDTQYF. CDR3 in DNA: TGCGCCAGCAGGGAACAGGGGGCGTTGTCCACAGATACGCAGTATTTT.

This clone was found once. The chain is built from TRBV5-1 and TRBJ2-7; D is perhaps TRBD1 (6 bases). The V end lost 5 bases, the J end lost 2 bases, and 11 bases lay between the germline ends. The length of the CDR3 is 13 residues. CDR1 is SGHRS and CDR2 is YFSETQ in the germline V gene. The CDR3 sequence: CASSLRDTYEQYF. As DNA, the CDR3 is TGCGCCAGCAGTCTCCGGGACACCTACGAGCAGTACTTC.

The CDR3 region has the DNA TGTGCCAGTACTCCCGTGAGGACTAGCTCCGTCCGGGAGCAGTTCTTC. This codes for CASTPVRTSSVREQFF. The rearrangement joins TRBV19 to TRBJ2-1; TRBD2 matches at 8 bases. Looked up from germline, CDR1 is LNHDA and CDR2 is SQIVND (reference sequence). The V segment lost 7 bases and the J segment 10 bases; nucleotides outside the gene matches: 18. The CDR3 runs 16 residues.

The chain joins TRBV5-4 to TRBJ1-4; no reliable D call. Trimming shortened V by 0 bases and J by 8 bases, and 5 bases separated the two germline ends. The CDR3 totals 12 residues. Germline V gene sequence: CDR1 SGHNT, CDR2 YYREEE (reference sequence). The CDR3 region has the DNA TGTGCCAGCAGCTTGGTGGGCGAAAAACTGTTTTTT. It translates to CASSLVGEKLFF.

The chain links TRBV6-1 to TRBJ1-1; 10 nucleotides match TRBD1. The V gene end was trimmed by 4 bases and the J gene end by 0 bases; junction bases not matched to a gene: 2. Per germline, CDR1 MNHNS and CDR2 SASEGT. This CDR3 spans 15 amino acids. The CDR3: CASSGQGALNTEAFF. The CDR3 bases are TGTGCCAGCAGTGGACAGGGGGCCCTGAACACTGAAGCTTTCTTT.

The CDR3 DNA sequence: TGTGCCAGCAGCGTAGACTTGCTAGCTCCGGGCTCCGGGGAGCTGTTTTTT. The encoded protein is CASSVDLLAPGSGELFF. V usage is TRBV9 and J usage is TRBJ2-2, with a weak D call TRBD2 (5 bases). The V end was cut by 0 bases, the J end by 6 bases, with 18 bases between. The CDR3 spans 17 residues. The germline gives CDR1 SGDLS, CDR2 YYNGEE.

The chain uses TRBV6-6 and TRBJ2-5, with 7 bases matching TRBD2. CDR1 is MNHNY and CDR2 is SVGAGI in the germline V gene (reference sequence). V lost 2 bases to trimming and J lost 2 bases; unmatched junction nucleotides: 2. This CDR3 has 14 residues. CDR3 sequence: CASSYPSGQETQYF. As DNA, the CDR3 is TGTGCCAGCAGTTACCCTAGCGGTCAAGAGACCCAGTACTTC.

The rearrangement uses TRBV6-1 and TRBJ2-7, with unresolved D. The CDR3 consists of 15 residues. The V and J ends lost 0 bases and 3 bases respectively, with 12 bases between them. CDR1 is MNHNS and CDR2 is SASEGT in the germline V gene. The CDR3, as DNA: TGTGCCAGCAGTGAAGCGCTTCTGGGCAGCTACGAGCAGTACTTC. The encoded protein is CASSEALLGSYEQYF.

This clone appeared once. The rearrangement links TRBV27 to TRBJ2-3; 7 bases are shared with TRBD2. The J segment lost 1 base and the V segment lost 0 bases, leaving 10 bases of the junction unmatched. Germline V gene data show CDR1 as MNHEY and CDR2 as SMNVEV (reference sequence). The length of the CDR3 is 18 residues. The CDR3 nucleotides are TGTGCCAGCAGTTTATCTCCGCTCCGGGGGAGGGGCACAGATACGCAGTATTTT. It is translated as CASSLSPLRGRGTDTQYF.

This clone was counted a single time. The chain joins TRBV5-6 to TRBJ2-7; D is perhaps TRBD1 (5 bases). The V gene's germline CDR1 is SGHDT and CDR2 YYEEEE. The CDR3 sequence is 14 residues long. The V and J ends lost 0 bases and 2 bases respectively, with 9 bases between them. The CDR3 loop is CASSLGQGAYEQYF. In DNA, the CDR3 is TGTGCCAGCAGCTTGGGGCAGGGCGCCTACGAGCAGTACTTC.

J is TRBJ2-7 and V is TRBV6-5; perhaps TRBD1 as D (6 bases). This CDR3 contains 14 residues. V was clipped by 6 bases and J by 0 bases, with 12 bases between them. Germline CDR1 reads MNHEY; CDR2 reads SVGAGI. In nucleotides, the CDR3 is TGTGCCAGCAGCGGACAGTCGAGCTCCTACGAGCAGTACTTC. Its translation: CASSGQSSSYEQYF.

V and J are TRBV18 and TRBJ2-3; possibly TRBD2 for D (5 bases). CDR1 KGHSH and CDR2 LQKENI come from the germline V gene. This CDR3 has 12 amino acids. Trimming took off 2 bases at V and 5 bases at J, with 5 bases between the two ends. In nucleotides, the CDR3 is TGTGCCAGCTCACCAGGGAGAGATACGCAGTATTTT. It is translated as CASSPGRDTQYF.

The chain has TRBV7-2 and TRBJ1-3, with D unclear. The CDR3 extends over 13 amino acids. Deletions cut 0 bases from V and 4 bases from J, with 4 bases between. From germline, CDR1 is SGHTA and CDR2 FQGNSA. The CDR3 DNA sequence: TGTGCCAGCAGCTTAGCTGCGGGAAACACCATATATTTT. This sequence encodes CASSLAAGNTIYF.

This chain uses TRBV4-3 with TRBJ2-5; D is perhaps TRBD2 (6 bases). The DNA matches TRBJ2-7 better at its end, which makes the J call doubtful. Germline V gives CDR1 LGHNA, CDR2 YSLEER. The CDR3 totals 15 residues. CDR3 residues: CASSQDGGYSYEQYF. The CDR3 coding sequence is TGCGCCAGCAGCCAAGACGGGGGTTACTCCTACGAGCAGTACTTC.

The chain is built from TRBV28 and TRBJ2-7; D may be TRBD1 (6 bases). Trimming cost V 2 bases and J 3 bases, with 14 bases left between them. Germline V gene lookup returns CDR1 MDHEN and CDR2 SYDVKM. The CDR3 is made up of 15 amino acids. The CDR3 bases are TGTGCCAGCAGTTTACCCTTTACGACAGGCTACGAGCAGTACTTC. This sequence encodes CASSLPFTTGYEQYF.

This clone was detected a few times. The genes are TRBV28 and TRBJ2-7; possible D gene TRBD2, 8 bases. Per germline, CDR1 MDHEN and CDR2 SYDVKM. This CDR3 region has 15 residues. The ends were cut back, 4 bases at V and 3 bases at J, with 16 bases in the middle. The CDR3 coding sequence is TGTGCCAGCAGTTCGGGAGGGCAGGGGGTCTACGAGCAGTACTTC. As protein: CASSSGGQGVYEQYF.

With respect to this clone: Mismatch with germline at one junction end may stem from a read error. The rearrangement links TRBV4-1 to TRBJ2-7; 7 bases are shared with TRBD1. CDR1 is MGHRA, CDR2 YSYEKL, per germline. CDR3 length: 13 residues. The CDR3 loop reads CASSQGSGQSFCF. The CDR3 coding sequence is TGCGCCAGCAGCCAAGGTTCGGGACAGTCTTTTTGCTTC.